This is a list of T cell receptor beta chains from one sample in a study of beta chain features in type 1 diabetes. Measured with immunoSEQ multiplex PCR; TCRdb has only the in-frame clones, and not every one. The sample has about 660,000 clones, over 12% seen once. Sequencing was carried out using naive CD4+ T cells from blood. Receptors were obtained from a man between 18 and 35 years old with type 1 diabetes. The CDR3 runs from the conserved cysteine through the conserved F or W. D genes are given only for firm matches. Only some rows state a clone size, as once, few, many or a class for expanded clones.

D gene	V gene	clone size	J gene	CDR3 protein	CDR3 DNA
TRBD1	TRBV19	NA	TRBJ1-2	CASRGFGYGYTF	TGTGCCAGCAGGGGGTTCGGCTATGGCTACACCTTC
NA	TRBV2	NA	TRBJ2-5	CASTWGDETQYF	TGTGCCAGCACTTGGGGGGACGAGACCCAGTACTTC
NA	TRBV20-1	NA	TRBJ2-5	CSASSKETQYF	TGCAGTGCTAGTTCCAAGGAGACCCAGTACTTC
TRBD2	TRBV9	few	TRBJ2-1	CASSVSGRWGIYNEQFF	TGTGCCAGCAGCGTTAGCGGGAGGTGGGGGATTTACAATGAGCAGTTCTTC
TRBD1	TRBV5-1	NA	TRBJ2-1	CASSLPEQGGYEQFF	TGCGCCAGCAGCTTGCCGGAACAGGGGGGATATGAGCAGTTCTTC
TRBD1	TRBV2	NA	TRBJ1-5	CASSLGQGGQPQHF	TGTGCCAGCAGCCTGGGACAGGGAGGTCAGCCCCAGCATTTT
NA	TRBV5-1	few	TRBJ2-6	CASSLADSSGANVLTF	TGCGCCAGCAGCTTGGCAGACAGCTCTGGGGCCAACGTCCTGACTTTC
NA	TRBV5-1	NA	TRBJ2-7	CASSLVDGAYEQYF	TGCGCCAGCAGCTTAGTGGACGGCGCCTACGAGCAGTACTTC
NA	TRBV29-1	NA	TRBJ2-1	CSVEETRGPVKQFF	TGCAGCGTTGAAGAAACAAGGGGCCCGGTCAAGCAGTTCTTC
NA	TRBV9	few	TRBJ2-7	CASSHRDTSSYEQYF	TGTGCCAGCAGCCACCGGGACACAAGCTCCTACGAGCAGTACTTC
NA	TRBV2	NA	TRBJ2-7	CASSEKGTYYEQYF	TGTGCCAGCAGTGAAAAGGGGACCTACTACGAGCAGTACTTC
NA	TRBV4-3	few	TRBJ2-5	CASSREGGTVLETQYF	TGCGCCAGCAGCCGGGAAGGGGGGACAGTGCTAGAGACCCAGTACTTC
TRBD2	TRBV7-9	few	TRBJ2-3	CASSWGGAGTDTQYF	TGTGCCAGCAGTTGGGGGGGAGCAGGCACAGATACGCAGTATTTT
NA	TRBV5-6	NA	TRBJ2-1	CASSFPQGEQFF	TGTGCCAGCAGCTTCCCACAGGGTGAGCAGTTCTTC
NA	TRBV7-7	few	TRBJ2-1	CASSLVDGLNEQFF	TGTGCTAGCAGCTTAGTCGACGGACTGAATGAGCAGTTCTTC
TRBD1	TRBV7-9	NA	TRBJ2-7	CASSLGTGAYEQYF	TGTGCCAGCAGCCTAGGGACAGGGGCCTACGAGCAGTACTTC
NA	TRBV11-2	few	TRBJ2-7	CASSSSTGVYEQYF	TGTGCCAGCAGCTCTTCTACAGGAGTCTACGAGCAGTACTTC
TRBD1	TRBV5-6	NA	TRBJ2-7	CASSPPGTGGEEQYF	TGTGCCAGCAGCCCGCCCGGGACAGGGGGAGAGGAGCAGTACTTC
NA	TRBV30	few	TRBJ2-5	CAWSRTQWLETQYF	TGTGCCTGGAGTCGAACACAGTGGTTAGAGACCCAGTACTTC
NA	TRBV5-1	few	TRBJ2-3	CASSLEGGTDTQYF	TGCGCCAGCAGCTTGGAAGGCGGCACAGATACGCAGTATTTT
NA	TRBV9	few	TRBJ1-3	CASSVGGRSSGNTIYF	TGTGCCAGCAGCGTGGGGGGACGGAGCTCTGGAAACACCATATATTTT
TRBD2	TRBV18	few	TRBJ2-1	CASSPGLAGVFEQFF	TGTGCCAGCTCACCGGGACTAGCGGGAGTATTTGAGCAGTTCTTC
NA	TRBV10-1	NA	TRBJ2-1	CASSVRDGRRDEQFF	TGCGCCAGCAGTGTCCGGGACGGACGTCGGGATGAGCAGTTCTTC
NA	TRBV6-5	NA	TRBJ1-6	CASSYKFLSSGSPLHF	TGTGCCAGCAGTTACAAATTTCTCAGTTCGGGTTCACCCCTCCACTTT
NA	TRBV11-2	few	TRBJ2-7	CASSLSFSYEQYF	TGTGCCAGCTCCCTCAGTTTCTCCTACGAGCAGTACTTC
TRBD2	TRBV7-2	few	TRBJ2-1	CASSFPTSGRNEQFF	TGTGCCAGCAGCTTCCCGACTAGCGGGAGAAATGAGCAGTTCTTC
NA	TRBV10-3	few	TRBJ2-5	CATRTQETQYF	TGTGCCACCCGGACCCAAGAGACCCAGTACTTC
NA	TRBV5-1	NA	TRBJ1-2	CASSLVGDYGYTF	TGCGCCAGCAGCTTGGTTGGTGACTATGGCTACACCTTC
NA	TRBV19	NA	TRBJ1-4	CATLPATNEKLFF	TGTGCCACCCTCCCCGCAACTAATGAAAAACTGTTTTTT
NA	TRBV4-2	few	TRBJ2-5	CASSQDTQGQETQYF	TGTGCCAGCAGCCAAGATACCCAGGGCCAAGAGACCCAGTACTTC
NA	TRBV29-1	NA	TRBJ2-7	CSVVGRGSSYEQYF	TGCAGCGTCGTGGGACGGGGGAGCTCCTACGAGCAGTACTTC
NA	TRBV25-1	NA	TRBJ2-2	CASSEYSGELFF	TGTGCCAGCAGTGAATATAGCGGGGAGCTGTTTTTT
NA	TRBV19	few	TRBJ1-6	CASSIEPYSATLNSPLHF	TGTGCCAGTAGTATAGAACCCTACTCCGCCACATTAAATTCACCCCTCCACTTT
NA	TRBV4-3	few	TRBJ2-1	CASSQAPVVGSYNEQFF	TGCGCCAGCAGCCAAGCTCCGGTTGTCGGATCCTACAATGAGCAGTTCTTC
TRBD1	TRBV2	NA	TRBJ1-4	CASMTGTGDEKLFF	TGTGCCAGCATGACCGGGACAGGAGATGAAAAACTGTTTTTT
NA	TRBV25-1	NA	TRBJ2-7	CASSELRTTTYEQYF	TGTGCCAGCAGTGAATTGCGGACGACCACCTACGAGCAGTACTTC
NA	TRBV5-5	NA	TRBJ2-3	CASSLAEGVPSTDTQYF	TGTGCCAGCAGCTTGGCCGAAGGGGTCCCTAGCACAGATACGCAGTATTTT